One T cell receptor beta chain is described in this entry. These data belong to a study of regulatory T cells in long-lasting Graves disease. CDR3 regions were amplified by Arm-PCR using iRepertoire HTBI primers to build TCR beta libraries. TCRdb fed the multiplex PCR reads into MiXCR, producing one record per CDR3 protein. The sample yields approximately 360,000 distinct CDR3 sequences, over 9.5% seen once. The sample's time point: newly diagnosed GD, antithyroid drugs for less than 3 months. Extracted PBMC RNA gave rise to the TCR library. V lost 6 bases, J lost 4 bases, and 15 bases lay in between. This CDR3 contains 14 residues. Germline V lookup: CDR1 SQVTM, CDR2 ANQGSEA. This sample was shared with a second study, whose subject was T cells in Graves' hyperthyroidism and ophthalmopathy. In that study: Among the patients, aged 18 to 65, hyperthyroidism was newly diagnosed and had lasted under 2 months. Together with thyroid ultrasound, orbital computed tomography, serum thyroxine and TRAb, clinical symptoms were used for diagnoses. During a first-round RT-PCR of the TCR CDR3, the HTBI primer set was used.

The sequencing here drew on peripheral blood mononuclear cells (PBMCs), taken at new diagnosis, from a patient treated with antithyroid drugs. V and J are TRBV29-1 and TRBJ1-4; D possibly corresponds to TRBD1 (5 bases). The TCR comes from a woman aged 18-29 years with Graves disease. In nucleotides, the CDR3 is TGCAGCGTCGCGCAGGGTTTTAGTAATGAAAAACTGTTTTTT. It translates to CSVAQGFSNEKLFF.